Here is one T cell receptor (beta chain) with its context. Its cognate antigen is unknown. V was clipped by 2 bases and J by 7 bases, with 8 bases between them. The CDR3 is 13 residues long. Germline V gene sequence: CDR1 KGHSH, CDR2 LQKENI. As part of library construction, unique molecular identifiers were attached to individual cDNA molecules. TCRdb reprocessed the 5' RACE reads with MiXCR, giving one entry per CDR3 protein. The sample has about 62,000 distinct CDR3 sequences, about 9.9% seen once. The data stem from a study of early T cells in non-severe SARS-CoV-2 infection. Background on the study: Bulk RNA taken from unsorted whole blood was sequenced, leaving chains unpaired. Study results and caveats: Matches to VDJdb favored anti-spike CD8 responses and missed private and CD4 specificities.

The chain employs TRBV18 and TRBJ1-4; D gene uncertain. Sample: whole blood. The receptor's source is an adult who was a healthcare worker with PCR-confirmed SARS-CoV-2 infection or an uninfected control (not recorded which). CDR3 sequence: CASSPGVGEKLFF. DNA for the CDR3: TGTGCCAGCTCACCAGGGGTTGGTGAAAAACTGTTTTTT. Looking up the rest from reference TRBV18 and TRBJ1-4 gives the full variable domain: NAGVMQNPRHLVRRRGQEARLRCSPMKGHSHVYWYRQLPEEGLKFMVYLQKENIIDESGMPKERFSAEFPKEGPSILRIQQVVRGDSAAYFCASSPGVGEKLFFGSGTQLSVL.